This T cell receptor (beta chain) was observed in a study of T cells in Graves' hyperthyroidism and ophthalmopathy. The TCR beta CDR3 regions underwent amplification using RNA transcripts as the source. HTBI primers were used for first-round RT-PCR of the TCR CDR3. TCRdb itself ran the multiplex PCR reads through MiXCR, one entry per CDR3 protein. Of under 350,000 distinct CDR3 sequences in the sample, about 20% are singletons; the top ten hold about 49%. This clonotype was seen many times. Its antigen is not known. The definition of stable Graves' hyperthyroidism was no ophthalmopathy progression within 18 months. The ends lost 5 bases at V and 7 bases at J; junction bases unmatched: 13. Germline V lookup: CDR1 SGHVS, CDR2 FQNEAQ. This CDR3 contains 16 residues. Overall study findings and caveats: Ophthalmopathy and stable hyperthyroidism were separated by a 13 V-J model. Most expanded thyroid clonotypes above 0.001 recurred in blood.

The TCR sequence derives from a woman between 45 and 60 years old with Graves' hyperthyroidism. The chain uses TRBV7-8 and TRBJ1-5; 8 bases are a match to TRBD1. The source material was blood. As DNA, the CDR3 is TGTGCCAGCAGCCCTAGTCGGACAGGGACAGGACAGCCCCAGCATTTT. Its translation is CASSPSRTGTGQPQHF.